The sequence of this T cell receptor (beta chain) was determined in a study of cytomegalovirus exposure and HLA in healthy donors. V dropped 7 bases and J dropped 4; count of bases not matched to a gene: 6. CDR1 is LNHDA and CDR2 is SQIVND in the germline V gene (reference sequence). The CDR3 has 15 residues. Study results and limitations: In an earlier analysis, about 87% or about 30%: the productive usage of most TCR beta V segments.

A word on this clone: Its antigen remains unidentified.

A multiplex PCR was run with 60 Vbeta primers and 13 Jbeta primers. TCRdb's copy holds only in-frame clones and misses some; the assay was immunoSEQ multiplex PCR. The table records roughly 170,000 clones, under 85% of them present only once. The specimen sequenced was PBMCs. This TCR was sampled from a man aged 50-60 years in good health and CMV-seronegative. This chain connects TRBV19 to TRBJ2-6, with 8 bases fitting TRBD2. The DNA of the CDR3 is TGTGCCAGTAAGTCGGGGGGGCTCGGGGCCAACGTCCTGACTTTC. This gives the protein CASKSGGLGANVLTF.